One sample yielded the 8 T cell receptor beta chains listed below, sequenced in a study of blood T cells in healthy people across ages. Then a second PCR, running about 6 to 12 cycles, was carried out with a sample-barcoded 5' primer and a J-beta primer mix. TCRdb itself ran the 5' RACE reads through MiXCR, one entry per CDR3 protein. The profile shows about 1,400,000 distinct CDR3 sequences, approximately 42% of them singletons. The material sequenced was blood. All receptors come from a woman aged 18-29 years in good health.

The chain links TRBV20-1 to TRBJ2-1; D is possibly TRBD2 (6 bases). Germline-derived CDR1 and CDR2 are DFQATT and SNEGSKA (reference sequence). V lost 6 bases, J lost 2 bases, and 11 bases lay in between. This CDR3 contains 13 residues. The CDR3 is CSAVPGAYNEQFF. The CDR3 nucleotides read TGCAGTGCCGTACCGGGGGCCTACAATGAGCAGTTCTTC.

This clonotype was detected a few times. The chain employs TRBV20-1 and TRBJ1-2, with no clear D. The CDR3 runs to 15 residues. Trimming cost V 0 bases and J 2 bases, with 13 bases left between them. CDR1 is DFQATT, CDR2 SNEGSKA, per germline (reference sequence). The CDR3 nucleotides read TGCAGTGCTAGAGATCTTGCGGGGTTGAACTATGGCTACACCTTC. This codes for CSARDLAGLNYGYTF.

This clonotype was observed a few times. The chain is built from TRBV7-9 and TRBJ2-5; D remains unclear. The CDR3 spans 14 residues. V dropped 5 bases and J dropped 5 bases, with 15 bases sitting between them. Germline loops: CDR1 SEHNR, CDR2 FQNEAQ (reference sequence). CDR3 protein: CASSHTQAQETQYF. The CDR3 bases are TGTGCCAGCAGCCACACCCAGGCTCAGGAGACCCAGTACTTC.

This clonotype was counted between two and nine times. The chain joins TRBV29-1 to TRBJ1-2, with D possibly matching TRBD1 (5 bases). From germline, CDR1 is SQVTM and CDR2 ANQGSEA. This CDR3 comprises 12 residues. V was shortened by 7 bases and J by 7 bases, with 16 bases between the two germline ends. This CDR3 is CSAPGTGAGYTF. The CDR3 DNA is TGCAGCGCCCCCGGGACCGGGGCTGGCTACACCTTC.

The chain has TRBV27 and TRBJ1-5; 7 nucleotides agree with TRBD1. The CDR3 is made up of 16 amino acids. Unmatched junction bases numbered 7, after V lost 5 bases and J lost 0 bases. Germline CDR1 is MNHEY and CDR2 is SMNVEV (reference sequence). The DNA for the CDR3 is TGTGCCAGCAGTCAGACAGGGTTGTTTAGCAATCAGCCCCAGCATTTT. This translates into CASSQTGLFSNQPQHF.

The chain uses TRBV7-2 and TRBJ2-5, with TRBD2 matching 14 bases. The CDR3 spans 16 residues. After removal of 3 bases from V and 5 bases from J, the junction contained 5 bases not matched to a gene. CDR1 is SGHTA, CDR2 FQGNSA, per germline. The CDR3 bases are TGTGCCAGCAGCTTCAGACTAGCGGGAGGGAGGGAGACCCAGTACTTC. Encoded protein: CASSFRLAGGRETQYF.

This clonotype was counted only a few times. A much larger clone differs from this one at a single base, so this may be a read error. The CDR3 region has the DNA TGTGCCAGCAGCTCCGGGACTAGCGGGAGGAGGAGGAATGAGCAGTACTTC. Protein product: CASSSGTSGRRRNEQYF. The genes are TRBV14 and TRBJ2-7, with TRBD2 matching over 15 bases. This CDR3 has 17 amino acids. Trimming removed 5 bases from V and 7 bases from J; junction bases left unmatched: 12. The germline CDR1 and CDR2 sequences are SGHDN and FVKESK. Together with reference TRBV14 and TRBJ2-7, the CDR3 gives the full variable domain: EAGVTQFPSHSVIEKGQTVTLRCDPISGHDNLYWYRRVMGKEIKFLLHFVKESKQDESGMPNNRFLAERTGGTYSTLKVQPAELEDSGVYFCASSSGTSGRRRNEQYFGPGTRLTVT.

V gene TRBV12-3 or TRBV12-4 combines with J gene TRBJ2-7; D may be TRBD1 or TRBD2 (6 bases each). There are 15 residues in the CDR3. The V end lost 1 base, the J end lost 2 bases, and 12 bases lay between the germline ends. CDR3 in amino acids: CASSLVWGAAYEQYF. CDR3 nucleotide sequence: TGTGCCAGCAGTTTAGTTTGGGGGGCCGCCTACGAGCAGTACTTC.